The 9 T cell receptor beta chains reported below all come from one sample, sequenced in a study of shared clonotypes between healthy human individuals. Using immunoSEQ multiplex PCR, the repertoire was profiled, and TCRdb retains in-frame clones only, with some absent. Found here are hundreds of thousands of clones, about 96% of them singletons; the top ten hold approximately 0.1%. Selected positively for CCR7 and CD45RO-negative, naive CD8 cells excluded terminally differentiated effector memory CD45RA+ cells. Sequencing was performed on naive CD8+ T cells sorted from blood. The receptors stem from a woman younger than 45 in good health.

As to this clone: Other nucleotide sequences in the sample specify the same CDR3. The CDR3 loop is CASSVGTTYEQYF. The CDR3 coding sequence is TGTGCCAGCAGCGTAGGGACAACCTACGAGCAGTACTTC. The V gene is TRBV9, the J gene TRBJ2-7; possibly TRBD1 for D (5 bases). CDR1 and CDR2 from the germline V gene are SGDLS and YYNGEE. V was trimmed by 0 bases and J by 2 bases, leaving 6 bases between them. This CDR3 has 13 amino acids. The full variable domain, in which reference TRBV9 and TRBJ2-7 provide the parts outside the CDR3, is DSGVTQTPKHLITATGQRVTLRCSPRSGDLSVYWYQQSLDQGLQFLIQYYNGEERAKGNILERFSAQQFPDLHSELNLSSLELGDSALYFCASSVGTTYEQYFGPGTRLTVT.

The chain joins TRBV4-2 to TRBJ2-7, with 8 nucleotides matching TRBD1. The CDR3 sequence is 16 residues long. Germline V gene sequence: CDR1 LGHNA, CDR2 YNFKEQ. Germline trimming cut 0 bases from V and 5 bases from J; bases unmatched to any gene: 9. This chain's CDR3 is CASSQDPRTGPNEQYF. The DNA for the CDR3 is TGTGCCAGCAGCCAAGACCCACGGACAGGGCCCAACGAGCAGTACTTC.

The chain combines TRBV1 with TRBJ2-7. TRBV1 is a listed pseudogene. CDR3 length: 16 residues. In DNA form, the CDR3 reads TGCACCAGCAGCCACCGATCAGGAGAAAGCTCCTACGAGCAGTACTTC. It is translated as CTSSHRSGESSYEQYF.

The chain employs TRBV18 and TRBJ2-7; the match to TRBD1 covers 12 bases. This CDR3 has 17 amino acids. Trimming removed 0 bases from V and 2 bases from J; junction bases left unmatched: 5. Germline CDR1 KGHSH, CDR2 LQKENI. CDR3 DNA sequence: TGTGCCAGCTCACCACCGACCGGGACAGGGGGCGCCTACGAGCAGTACTTC. This sequence encodes CASSPPTGTGGAYEQYF.

The genes are TRBV27 and TRBJ1-5; D uncertain. This CDR3 has 14 amino acids. Germline-derived CDR1 and CDR2 are MNHEY and SMNVEV (reference sequence). Trimming removed 2 bases at V and 6 bases at J, with 11 bases between. The DNA for the CDR3 is TGTGCCAGCAGTTTAAACAAGATGAGTCAGCCCCAGCATTTT. The encoded protein is CASSLNKMSQPQHF.

This chain links TRBV28 with TRBJ2-5; D possibly uses TRBD1 or TRBD2 (5 bases each). V dropped 1 base and J dropped 0 bases, with 15 bases sitting between them. CDR1 and CDR2 from the germline V gene are MDHEN and SYDVKM. The CDR3 contains 17 residues. CDR3 residues: CASSLSLGTQYQETQYF. The CDR3 region has the DNA TGTGCCAGCAGTTTATCTCTGGGGACCCAGTACCAAGAGACCCAGTACTTC. Combining the CDR3 with reference TRBV28 and TRBJ2-5 gives the whole variable domain DVKVTQSSRYLVKRTGEKVFLECVQDMDHENMFWYRQDPGLGLRLIYFSYDVKMKEKGDIPEGYSVSREKKERFSLILESASTNQTSMYLCASSLSLGTQYQETQYFGPGTRLLVL.

J is TRBJ1-1 and V is TRBV4-2; D not certain. The germline gives CDR1 LGHNA, CDR2 YNFKEQ. This CDR3 region has 11 residues. V lost 3 bases and J lost 9, with 8 bases in between. The CDR3 nucleotides are TGTGCCAGCAGCCAGCCACCGAAAGCTTTCTTT. Its protein is CASSQPPKAFF.

The chain couples TRBV4-1 to TRBJ2-1; D may be TRBD2 (6 bases). The CDR3 is made up of 16 amino acids. V was cut by 1 base and J by 2 bases, with 12 bases left in between. Germline loops: CDR1 MGHRA, CDR2 YSYEKL. Here the CDR3 reads CASSQVAGPTYNEQFF. CDR3 sequence (DNA): TGCGCCAGCAGCCAAGTGGCGGGGCCAACCTACAATGAGCAGTTCTTC.

The genes are TRBV5-4 and TRBJ1-1; D gene unclear. CDR3 length: 13 amino acids. V was shortened by 2 bases and J by 0 bases, with 5 bases between the two germline ends. CDR1 SGHNT and CDR2 YYREEE come from the germline V gene (reference sequence). For the CDR3, the DNA is TGTGCCAGCAGCTTTGAGCTGAACACTGAAGCTTTCTTT. Protein sequence: CASSFELNTEAFF. The variable domain in full, completed from reference TRBV5-4 and TRBJ1-1, reads ETGVTQSPTHLIKTRGQQVTLRCSSQSGHNTVSWYQQALGQGPQFIFQYYREEENGRGNFPPRFSGLQFPNYSSELNVNALELDDSALYLCASSFELNTEAFFGQGTRLTVV.